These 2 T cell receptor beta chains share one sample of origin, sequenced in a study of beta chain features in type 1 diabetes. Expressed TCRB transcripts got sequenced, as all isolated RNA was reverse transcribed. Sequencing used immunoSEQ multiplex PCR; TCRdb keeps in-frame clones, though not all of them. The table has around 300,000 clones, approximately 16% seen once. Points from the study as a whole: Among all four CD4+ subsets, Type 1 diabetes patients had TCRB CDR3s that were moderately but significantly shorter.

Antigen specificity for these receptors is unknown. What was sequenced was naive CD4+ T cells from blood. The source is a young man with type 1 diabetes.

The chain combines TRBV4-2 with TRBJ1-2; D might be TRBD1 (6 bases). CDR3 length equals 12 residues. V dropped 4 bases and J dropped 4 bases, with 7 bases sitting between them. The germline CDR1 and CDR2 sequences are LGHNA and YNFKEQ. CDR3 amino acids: CASSRGLYGYTF. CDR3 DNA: TGTGCCAGCAGCCGGGGGCTCTATGGCTACACCTTC.

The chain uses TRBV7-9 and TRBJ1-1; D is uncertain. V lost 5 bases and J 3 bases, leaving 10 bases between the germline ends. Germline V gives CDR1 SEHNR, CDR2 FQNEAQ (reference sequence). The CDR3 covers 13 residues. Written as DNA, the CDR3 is TGTGCCAGCAGCCTAATTAGTGACACTGAAGCTTTCTTT. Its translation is CASSLISDTEAFF. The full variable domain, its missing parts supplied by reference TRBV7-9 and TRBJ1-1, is DTGVSQNPRHKITKRGQNVTFRCDPISEHNRLYWYRQTLGQGPEFLTYFQNEAQLEKSRLLSDRFSAERPKGSFSTLEIQRTEQGDSAMYLCASSLISDTEAFFGQGTRLTVV.